The 20 T cell receptor beta chains below all came from one sample that was sequenced in a study of cytomegalovirus exposure and HLA in healthy donors. It was with 60 Vbeta and 13 Jbeta primers that the PCR ran. Assay used: immunoSEQ multiplex PCR; TCRdb lists only in-frame clones, some missing. Of 140,000 or so clones listed, approximately 83% are singletons. The sample was PBMCs. The source is a woman aged 40 to 55 in good health and CMV-seronegative.

V usage is TRBV4-1 and J usage is TRBJ1-1; no definite D call. The CDR3 is made up of 13 amino acids. V lost 4 bases and J lost 3, with 9 bases in between. Germline assignment: CDR1 MGHRA and CDR2 YSYEKL. CDR3 sequence reads: CASSPVGDTEAFF. CDR3 in DNA: TGCGCCAGCAGCCCCGTCGGGGACACTGAAGCTTTCTTT.

This clone was recorded a few times. The V call is TRBV12-5, the J call TRBJ2-5, with D perhaps TRBD2 (5 bases). V lost 6 bases, J lost 9 bases, and 11 bases lay in between. The CDR3 covers 11 residues. Germline assignment: CDR1 LGHNT and CDR2 FRNRAP. The CDR3 sequence: CASGPSDSQYF. CDR3 sequence (DNA): TGTGCTAGTGGACCCTCGGACTCCCAGTACTTC.

V gene TRBV2 combines with J gene TRBJ2-5; D possibly corresponds to TRBD2 (5 bases). Germline CDR1 is SNHLY and CDR2 is FYNNEI. Trimming pared 8 bases from V and 4 bases from J, leaving 8 bases between. The CDR3 runs 11 residues. CDR3 nucleotides: TGTGCCAGCGCTAGCCGAGAGACCCAGTACTTC. Translating gives CASASRETQYF.

The sample holds a few counts of this clone. The chain couples TRBV4-1 to TRBJ1-3; D remains unclear. CDR1 MGHRA and CDR2 YSYEKL come from the germline V gene. This CDR3 region has 15 residues. Trimming took off 0 bases at V and 1 base at J, with 7 bases between the two ends. In DNA, the CDR3 is TGCGCCAGCAGCCAAGACAGGCTTTCTGGAAACACCATATATTTT. Its protein product is CASSQDRLSGNTIYF.

There are a few counts of this clone. The chain uses TRBV6-1 and TRBJ1-1, with TRBD1 matching 7 bases. Germline V gene data show CDR1 as MNHNS and CDR2 as SASEGT. The ends lost 0 bases at V and 0 bases at J; junction bases unmatched: 1. The CDR3 totals 15 residues. The CDR3 reads CASSEATGMNTEAFF. Written as DNA, the CDR3 is TGTGCCAGCAGTGAAGCGACAGGGATGAACACTGAAGCTTTCTTT.

This chain joins TRBV29-1 and TRBJ2-3; a weak D match, TRBD2 (6 bases). This CDR3 has 15 residues. CDR1 SQVTM and CDR2 ANQGSEA come from the germline V gene. V was pared by 1 base and J by 2 bases, with 13 bases between. The CDR3 spells CSVEGGEEITDTQYF. In DNA form, the CDR3 reads TGCAGCGTTGAAGGGGGGGAGGAAATCACAGATACGCAGTATTTT.

The chain joins TRBV11-2 to TRBJ2-1, with 10 nucleotides matching TRBD2. Per germline, CDR1 SGHAT and CDR2 FQNNGV. CDR3 length equals 15 residues. V gave up 5 bases and J gave up 12 bases; unmatched junction bases: 13. The CDR3 here is CASSISGTSASAQFF. As DNA, the CDR3 is TGTGCCAGCAGCATTTCCGGGACTAGCGCCTCTGCGCAGTTCTTC.

This chain links TRBV5-1 with TRBJ1-2, with 12 bases matching TRBD1. This CDR3 has 17 amino acids. The germline V gene encodes CDR1 SGHRS and CDR2 YFSETQ. With V trimmed by 1 base and J by 5 bases, 9 bases remained unmatched. The CDR3 DNA is TGCGCCAGCAGCTTGCATGGGACAGGGGGCGCAGTGTATGGCTACACCTTC. Amino acid sequence: CASSLHGTGGAVYGYTF.

This clone was detected only once. The chain has TRBV5-1 and TRBJ2-1, with TRBD1 as a possible D gene (5 bases). From germline, CDR1 is SGHRS and CDR2 YFSETQ. V gave up 4 bases and J gave up 8 bases, with 16 bases separating them. This CDR3 contains 14 residues. The CDR3 DNA reads as TGCGCCAGCAGCCCGACAGCGACTGGGGATGAGCAGTTCTTC. Translating it yields CASSPTATGDEQFF.

The chain is built from TRBV14 and TRBJ2-3; TRBD1 agrees at 8 bases. Germline V gene data show CDR1 as SGHDN and CDR2 as FVKESK. CDR3 size: 21 residues. V lost 0 bases and J lost 4; bases outside the gene matches: 21. The CDR3 protein is CASSQEVRQGAAGAEADTQYF. CDR3 sequence (DNA): TGTGCCAGCAGCCAAGAAGTTCGGCAGGGGGCCGCCGGAGCAGAAGCAGATACGCAGTATTTT.

To note about this clone: The same CDR3 is also encoded by other DNA sequences in this sample. The J gene is TRBJ1-3, the V gene TRBV6-5; tentative D call: TRBD1 (6 bases). The CDR3 is made up of 16 amino acids. Germline V CDR1 and CDR2: MNHEY, SVGAGI. V dropped 0 bases and J dropped 0 bases, with 9 bases sitting between them. CDR3 sequence (DNA): TGTGCCAGCAGTTACTCTACAGGGAGCTCTGGAAACACCATATATTTT. This translates into CASSYSTGSSGNTIYF.

The chain links TRBV4-2 to TRBJ2-7, with a weak D call TRBD2 (6 bases). The germline gives CDR1 LGHNA, CDR2 YNFKEQ. The CDR3 has 17 amino acids. Deletions cut 0 bases from V and 1 base from J, with 16 bases between. CDR3 region: CASSQDWSGGISYEQYF. CDR3 DNA sequence: TGTGCCAGCAGCCAAGATTGGTCCGGCGGGATTTCCTACGAGCAGTACTTC.

J is TRBJ1-4 and V is TRBV2; 10 nucleotides line up with TRBD1. V dropped 0 bases and J dropped 5; count of bases not matched to a gene: 0. The CDR3 runs to 15 residues. Germline CDR1 SNHLY, CDR2 FYNNEI. CDR3 nucleotides: TGTGCCAGCAGTGAAGCGACAGGGGGCAATGAAAAACTGTTTTTT. Protein: CASSEATGGNEKLFF.

The chain combines TRBV18 with TRBJ2-6, with D possibly being TRBD1 (5 bases). The V end was cut by 4 bases, the J end by 1 base, with 17 bases between. CDR3 length: 18 residues. CDR1 KGHSH and CDR2 LQKENI come from the germline V gene. CDR3 sequence reads: CASSQRGRLPSGANVLTF. In DNA, the CDR3 is TGTGCCAGCTCACAAAGGGGCAGGTTACCTTCTGGGGCCAACGTCCTGACTTTC.

This chain connects TRBV7-9 to TRBJ2-7; maybe TRBD2 (6 bases). From germline, CDR1 is SEHNR and CDR2 FQNEAQ (reference sequence). The V gene lost 5 bases and the J gene lost 3 bases, with 20 bases spanning the gap. There are 16 residues in the CDR3. The CDR3 loop is CASSPTAGREIYEQYF. CDR3 DNA sequence: TGTGCCAGCAGCCCGACCGCGGGACGGGAAATCTACGAGCAGTACTTC.

The chain carries TRBV5-4 and TRBJ2-5; 9 bases line up with TRBD2. CDR1 is SGHNT and CDR2 is YYREEE in the germline V gene (reference sequence). Unmatched junction bases numbered 2, after V lost 3 bases and J lost 5 bases. The length of the CDR3 is 13 residues. The CDR3 sequence: CASSWGLAETQYF. The CDR3 DNA is TGTGCCAGCAGCTGGGGACTAGCTGAGACCCAGTACTTC.

V gene TRBV4-2 combines with J gene TRBJ2-3; 9 bases are a match to TRBD2. Germline CDR1 LGHNA, CDR2 YNFKEQ. The J segment lost 2 bases and the V segment lost 4 bases, leaving 10 bases of the junction unmatched. The CDR3 is made up of 17 amino acids. DNA of the CDR3: TGTGCCAGCAGCCTAAATCTAGCGGGGCACCCCACAGATACGCAGTATTTT. As protein: CASSLNLAGHPTDTQYF.

The sample holds a few counts of this clone. This chain uses TRBV19 with TRBJ1-1, with 8 bases fitting TRBD1. Trimming removed 6 bases from V and 5 bases from J; junction bases left unmatched: 11. The CDR3 sequence is 15 residues long. Germline-derived CDR1 and CDR2 are LNHDA and SQIVND (reference sequence). CDR3 bases: TGTGCCAGTAGGGGCGGCAGGGGGCTTGAGACTGAAGCTTTCTTT. It encodes CASRGGRGLETEAFF.

This clone has just one count. The chain employs TRBV11-2 and TRBJ1-2; D not certain. The CDR3 runs to 14 residues. The V gene's germline CDR1 is SGHAT and CDR2 FQNNGV. V lost 0 bases and J 6 bases, leaving 11 bases between the germline ends. The chain's CDR3 is CASSLETGWNGYTF. CDR3 nucleotides: TGTGCCAGCAGCTTAGAAACGGGTTGGAATGGCTACACCTTC.

The chain uses TRBV6-4 and TRBJ2-3, with a tentative D call TRBD2 (5 bases). CDR1 is MRHNA, CDR2 SNTAGT, per germline. The CDR3 contains 15 residues. Trimming took off 3 bases at V and 0 bases at J, with 10 bases between the two ends. CDR3 protein: CASSENGISTDTQYF. Here the CDR3 DNA reads TGTGCCAGCAGTGAGAACGGGATTAGCACAGATACGCAGTATTTT.